A single sample gave rise to the 11 T cell receptor beta chains below, sequenced in a study of neoadjuvant anti-PD-1 for oral cavity cancer. The method was immunoSEQ multiplex PCR; TCRdb's version includes in-frame clones alone and lacks a portion of them. The sample consists of approximately 37,000 clones, more than 75% of them appearing once. The starting material was PBMCs, obtained before nivolumab (anti-PD-1) treatment. These TCRs come from a person aged 35-79 years with oral cavity squamous cell carcinoma.

The rearrangement links TRBV7-9 to TRBJ1-1; tentatively, D is TRBD1 (6 bases). V was cut by 5 bases and J by 1 base, with 17 bases left in between. In germline, CDR1 is SEHNR, CDR2 FQNEAQ (reference sequence). The CDR3 length is 16 residues. In DNA, the CDR3 is TGTGCCAGCAGCCCCAGGTCAGGACAGTCGAACACTGAAGCTTTCTTT. This encodes CASSPRSGQSNTEAFF.

The chain employs TRBV6-1 and TRBJ1-1; 7 bases line up with TRBD1. V lost 6 bases, J lost 1 base, and 8 bases stayed unmatched. The CDR3 consists of 15 residues. Germline loops: CDR1 MNHNS, CDR2 SASEGT. The CDR3 coding sequence is TGTGCCAGCAGAGAACCGGGGACAGAGAACACTGAAGCTTTCTTT. Translation: CASREPGTENTEAFF.

The rearrangement joins TRBV5-1 to TRBJ1-4, with D unclear. The CDR3 is 16 residues long. V lost 0 bases, J lost 6 bases, and 15 bases lay in between. Germline lookup yields CDR1 SGHRS and CDR2 YFSETQ. CDR3: CASSLGPAFGDEKLFF. CDR3 DNA sequence: TGCGCCAGCAGCTTGGGCCCGGCATTTGGGGATGAAAAACTGTTTTTT.

The CDR3 DNA reads TGCGCCAGCAGATCTCTGACAGGGGGCACTGAAGCTTTCTTT. Encoded protein: CASRSLTGGTEAFF. The chain uses TRBV5-1 and TRBJ1-1, with TRBD1 matching 9 bases. The CDR3 contains 14 residues. With 5 bases clipped from V and 4 bases from J, the junction kept 6 bases outside the gene matches. CDR1 and CDR2 (germline): SGHRS, YFSETQ.

This chain links TRBV15 with TRBJ2-2; TRBD2 is a possible D gene (6 bases). Per germline, CDR1 LNHNV and CDR2 YYDKDF (reference sequence). V lost 3 bases and J lost 6, with 11 bases in between. The CDR3 runs 14 residues. The CDR3 sequence: CATSRGGFSGELFF. The CDR3 DNA follows: TGTGCCACCAGCAGGGGGGGTTTTTCCGGGGAGCTGTTTTTT.

This sequence joins TRBV7-9 and TRBJ1-4; D possibly corresponds to TRBD1 (5 bases). This CDR3 comprises 15 residues. V lost 5 bases, J lost 0 bases, and 10 bases lay in between. Looked up from germline, CDR1 is SEHNR and CDR2 is FQNEAQ (reference sequence). The CDR3 DNA reads TGTGCCAGCAGCAGCAGGGTTGCAACTAATGAAAAACTGTTTTTT. It yields the protein CASSSRVATNEKLFF. The variable domain in full, completed from reference TRBV7-9 and TRBJ1-4, reads DTGVSQNPRHKITKRGQNVTFRCDPISEHNRLYWYRQTLGQGPEFLTYFQNEAQLEKSRLLSDRFSAERPKGSFSTLEIQRTEQGDSAMYLCASSSRVATNEKLFFGSGTQLSVL.

The chain employs TRBV5-4 and TRBJ1-1; D gene ambiguous. This CDR3 has 13 amino acids. Trimming took 1 base from V and 1 from J, leaving 5 bases between them. Germline V gene data show CDR1 as SGHNT and CDR2 as YYREEE (reference sequence). CDR3 nucleotide sequence: TGTGCCAGCAGCTTGAGGCAGAACACTGAAGCTTTCTTT. It yields the protein CASSLRQNTEAFF.

This rearrangement joins TRBV15 to TRBJ2-7, with a possible D match to TRBD1 (7 bases). Per the germline V gene, CDR1 is LNHNV and CDR2 is YYDKDF (reference sequence). CDR3 length: 15 amino acids. V lost 1 base and J 3 bases, leaving 13 bases between the germline ends. This CDR3 reads CATSRGGQGGYEQYF. The CDR3 DNA is TGTGCCACCAGCAGAGGGGGGCAGGGGGGCTACGAGCAGTACTTC.

V and J are TRBV27 and TRBJ1-2; D remains unclear. The germline V and J ends were trimmed by 2 bases and 4 bases, with 17 bases remaining between them. Germline V gene data show CDR1 as MNHEY and CDR2 as SMNVEV (reference sequence). CDR3 size: 16 residues. The CDR3 DNA is TGTGCCAGCAGTTTACAAGTCTCCGCAGCCCTCTATGGCTACACCTTC. This translates into CASSLQVSAALYGYTF.

This clone was observed once. The chain links TRBV7-2 to TRBJ1-5; 7 positions agree with TRBD1. Germline V lookup: CDR1 SGHTA, CDR2 FQGNSA. The CDR3 covers 15 residues. The V gene end was trimmed by 4 bases and the J gene end by 7 bases; junction bases not matched to a gene: 10. In DNA form, the CDR3 reads TGTGCCAGCAGCTGGAGGACAGGCGGCGACCAGCCCCAGCATTTT. This codes for CASSWRTGGDQPQHF.

In nucleotides, the CDR3 is TGTGCCACCAGACTGGACAAGCCCTACGAGCAGTACTTC. Translation gives CATRLDKPYEQYF. The chain employs TRBV15 and TRBJ2-7; possible D gene TRBD1, 5 bases. In germline, CDR1 is LNHNV, CDR2 YYDKDF (reference sequence). The V gene lost 6 bases and the J gene lost 2 bases, with 11 bases spanning the gap. This CDR3 is built from 13 residues.